The sequence of this T cell receptor (beta chain) was determined in a study of cytomegalovirus exposure and HLA in healthy donors. A multiplex PCR was run with 60 Vbeta primers and 13 Jbeta primers. Repertoires were generated with immunoSEQ multiplex PCR, while TCRdb's copy carries only in-frame clones and drops some. The sample holds about 93,000 clones, about two thirds seen once. Details on this clone: Its specificity is unknown.

Study-wide findings and caveats: Reports indicate that TCR beta sequences accurately predicted the HLA-A and HLA-B alleles of most subjects.

CDR1 and CDR2 (germline): LNHDA, SQIVND (reference sequence). V was shortened by 3 bases and J by 7 bases, with 13 bases between the two germline ends. The CDR3 has 14 amino acids. V is TRBV19 and J is TRBJ2-4, with D tentatively TRBD1 (5 bases). This TCR was sampled from a boy under 18 in good health and CMV-seropositive. Sequencing input: PBMCs. The CDR3 bases are TGTGCCAGTAGTATCGGTCAGGGTGGGAACATTCAGTACTTC. It yields the protein CASSIGQGGNIQYF.